The subject of this entry is one T cell receptor (beta chain). Its matching antigen is unknown. The data were taken from a study of immune evolution from preneoplasia to lung adenocarcinoma. The study's findings and limits: Later-stage lesions seemingly showed higher T cell density and diversity than normal lung.

Clones were sequenced by immunoSEQ multiplex PCR, and TCRdb holds only the in-frame ones, with some missing. The sample consists of about 5,800 clones, roughly 83% of them appearing once. This CDR3 region has 16 residues. Germline values: CDR1 MNHEY, CDR2 SMNVEV (reference sequence). V lost 3 bases, J lost 2 bases, and 10 bases stayed unmatched. Histologic diagnosis was independently verified by two lung pathologists. V usage is TRBV27 and J usage is TRBJ2-7, with 7 nucleotides matching TRBD2. This receptor was taken from a person between 60 and 79 years old with lung adenocarcinoma. The specimen was FFPE adjacent normal lung tissue. CDR3 sequence reads: CASSFNSAGRTYEQYF. CDR3 nucleotides: TGTGCCAGCAGTTTTAATTCAGCGGGACGAACCTACGAGCAGTACTTC.